A single sample is the source of the 22 T cell receptor beta chains below, sequenced in a study of OX40 agonist ivuxolimab in advanced cancers. The receptor library was made with the immunoSEQ multiplex PCR assay. Imported from immuneACCESS, the table was reduced by TCRdb to in-frame sequences with V and J called. These copies leave out some clones; in studies compared against another copy, an unresolved V gene accounts for under half, and the cause of the remainder is not known. The sample profile shows 40,000 to 55,000 clones; less than 90% of them were found once. Around 6.4% of the sample is in the top ten clones. The sample in question was CD4+ or CD8+ T cells sorted from blood, obtained in a trial of the OX40 agonist ivuxolimab. These receptors originate from an adult with an advanced solid tumor such as melanoma, head and neck, liver or kidney cancer.

J is TRBJ1-6 and V is TRBV6-6; 9 nucleotides align to TRBD1. The CDR3 spans 15 residues. CDR1 is MNHNY and CDR2 is SVGAGI in the germline V gene (reference sequence). V gave up 5 bases and J gave up 9 bases; unmatched junction bases: 8. CDR3 loop: CASSHRQGDISPLHF. The CDR3 bases are TGTGCCAGCAGTCACAGACAGGGGGATATTTCACCCCTCCACTTT.

CDR3 coding DNA: TGTGCCAGCTCACCACCCGGGACAGAAAACACCGGGGAGCTGTTTTTT. It yields the protein CASSPPGTENTGELFF. V usage is TRBV18 and J usage is TRBJ2-2, with TRBD1 matching over 7 bases. Germline lookup yields CDR1 KGHSH and CDR2 LQKENI. This CDR3 comprises 16 residues. With V trimmed by 0 bases and J by 2 bases, 3 bases remained unmatched.

A single count supports this clone. The chain combines TRBV5-1 with TRBJ1-4; 7 bases match TRBD1. Germline CDR1 and CDR2: SGHRS and YFSETQ. The CDR3 is made up of 15 amino acids. Germline trimming cut 4 bases from V and 7 bases from J; bases unmatched to any gene: 10. Here the CDR3 reads CASSRDSPSGEKLFF. In nucleotides, the CDR3 is TGCGCCAGCAGCCGGGACAGCCCATCGGGTGAAAAACTGTTTTTT. The full variable domain, with the rest looked up from reference TRBV5-1 and TRBJ1-4, is KAGVTQTPRYLIKTRGQQVTLSCSPISGHRSVSWYQQTPGQGLQFLFEYFSETQRNKGNFPGRFSGRQFSNSRSEMNVSTLELGDSALYLCASSRDSPSGEKLFFGSGTQLSVL.

The genes are TRBV2 and TRBJ2-2, with D possibly TRBD1 on 6 matching bases. V was cut by 5 bases and J by 7 bases, with 17 bases left in between. Germline V gene data show CDR1 as SNHLY and CDR2 as FYNNEI. The CDR3 sequence is 15 residues long. CDR3 protein: CASSSGQHLGGELFF. The CDR3 coding sequence is TGTGCCAGCAGTTCAGGACAGCATCTCGGCGGGGAGCTGTTTTTT.

The rearrangement links TRBV5-4 to TRBJ2-7; D is perhaps TRBD2 (5 bases). CDR1 and CDR2 from the germline V gene are SGHNT and YYREEE (reference sequence). The CDR3 extends over 13 amino acids. V lost 4 bases to trimming and J lost 6 bases, with 14 bases between them. The CDR3 DNA is TGTGCCAGCAGCGGGAACCTCGGAGGCGAGCAGTACTTC. The encoded protein is CASSGNLGGEQYF.

The rearrangement links TRBV5-1 to TRBJ2-7; perhaps TRBD1 as D (6 bases). The CDR3 has 13 amino acids. Trimming took 3 bases from V and 3 from J, leaving 10 bases between them. Germline V gives CDR1 SGHRS, CDR2 YFSETQ. The CDR3 spells CASSSQGHYEQYF. DNA of the CDR3: TGCGCCAGCAGCTCACAGGGTCACTACGAGCAGTACTTC. Supplemented by reference TRBV5-1 and TRBJ2-7, the full variable domain reads KAGVTQTPRYLIKTRGQQVTLSCSPISGHRSVSWYQQTPGQGLQFLFEYFSETQRNKGNFPGRFSGRQFSNSRSEMNVSTLELGDSALYLCASSSQGHYEQYFGPGTRLTVT.

This clone was seen only once. This chain joins TRBV9 and TRBJ2-3; no definite D call. V gave up 0 bases and J gave up 0 bases, with 11 bases separating them. The CDR3 is 16 amino acids. Germline assignment: CDR1 SGDLS and CDR2 YYNGEE. The CDR3 nucleotides read TGTGCCAGCAGCGTAGTCACAACAACTAGCACAGATACGCAGTATTTT. It encodes CASSVVTTTSTDTQYF.

The chain uses TRBV9 and TRBJ2-7, with TRBD1 matching 8 bases. CDR3 length: 15 amino acids. V shed 4 bases, J shed 4 bases, and the junction held 10 bases outside the gene matches. CDR1 and CDR2 from the germline V gene are SGDLS and YYNGEE. The CDR3 region has the DNA TGTGCCAGCAGCCACGAGACAGGGGATGCGTACGAGCAGTACTTC. It is translated as CASSHETGDAYEQYF.

The chain carries TRBV6-5 and TRBJ1-1; possible D gene TRBD1, 6 bases. The CDR3 is made up of 11 amino acids. Germline values: CDR1 MNHEY, CDR2 SVGAGI. V was pared by 9 bases and J by 8 bases, with 13 bases between. This chain's CDR3 is CASLWGQEAFF. The CDR3 DNA follows: TGTGCCAGTCTATGGGGACAAGAAGCTTTCTTT.

The chain uses TRBV2 and TRBJ2-3; TRBD2 matches at 13 bases. The CDR3 runs 14 residues. Germline V gives CDR1 SNHLY, CDR2 FYNNEI. CDR3 nucleotide sequence: TGTTCTTCTACTAGCGGGGGGGCACAAGATACGCAGTATTTT. Protein: CSSTSGGAQDTQYF.

The chain employs TRBV2 and TRBJ1-1, with TRBD1 as a possible D gene (5 bases). The CDR3 sequence is 15 residues long. Germline assignment: CDR1 SNHLY and CDR2 FYNNEI. Deletions cut 5 bases from V and 5 bases from J, with 18 bases between. In nucleotides, the CDR3 is TGTGCCAGCAGTCGTGAACAGGTGGCCAGTACTGAAGCTTTCTTT. It yields the protein CASSREQVASTEAFF. The full variable domain, its missing parts supplied by reference TRBV2 and TRBJ1-1, is EPEVTQTPSHQVTQMGQEVILRCVPISNHLYFYWYRQILGQKVEFLVSFYNNEISEKSEIFDDQFSVERPDGSNFTLKIRSTKLEDSAMYFCASSREQVASTEAFFGQGTRLTVV.

CDR3 in DNA: TGTGCCACAAAGAGAGGGAGTGAGAATTCACCCCTCCACTTT. It specifies CATKRGSENSPLHF. The J gene is TRBJ1-6, the V gene TRBV28, with unresolved D. Trimming left V 10 bases short and J 7 bases short, with 17 bases between. The CDR3 is made up of 14 amino acids. Germline CDR1 and CDR2: MDHEN and SYDVKM.

The chain joins TRBV6-6 to TRBJ1-1, with D possibly TRBD1 on 6 matching bases. V was clipped by 2 bases and J by 5 bases, with 15 bases between them. Germline V lookup: CDR1 MNHNY, CDR2 SVGAGI (reference sequence). CDR3 size: 15 residues. The CDR3, as DNA: TGTGCCAGCAGTTACAACGGAGGGGGGATGACTGAAGCTTTCTTT. It codes for CASSYNGGGMTEAFF.

In the case of this clone: The sample has other DNA sequences that encode this CDR3 too. Here the CDR3 reads CASSPDRGKTQYF. The CDR3 coding sequence is TGTGCCAGCTCACCGGACAGGGGGAAGACCCAGTACTTC. V and J are TRBV18 and TRBJ2-5; TRBD1 matches 10 bases. Germline CDR1 and CDR2: KGHSH and LQKENI. CDR3 length: 13 residues. V was clipped by 3 bases and J by 6 bases; unmatched bases: 1.

This clone was counted once. The chain couples TRBV29-1 to TRBJ1-4, with 8 bases lining up with TRBD1. Trimming took 7 bases from V and 7 from J; bases not matched to a gene: 8. The CDR3 has 13 amino acids. Germline CDR1 and CDR2: SQVTM and ANQGSEA. The DNA of the CDR3 is TGCAGCGCCGCGGGGACAGGCGTTGAAAAACTGTTTTTT. The encoded protein is CSAAGTGVEKLFF.

The DNA of the CDR3 is TGTGCCAGCAGCCCTGGGTCGGGCAGCGAAAAACTGTTTTTT. Translating it yields CASSPGSGSEKLFF. V and J are TRBV11-2 and TRBJ1-4; no clear D gene. The germline CDR1 and CDR2 sequences are SGHAT and FQNNGV. The CDR3 length is 14 residues. V was clipped by 5 bases and J by 8 bases, with 15 bases between them.

The V call is TRBV9, the J call TRBJ2-3, with unresolved D. Trimming took off 3 bases at V and 8 bases at J, with 13 bases between the two ends. Looked up from germline, CDR1 is SGDLS and CDR2 is YYNGEE. The CDR3 loop spans 13 amino acids. In DNA form, the CDR3 reads TGTGCCAGCAGCGCGGGCGGTTTGGGTACGCAGTATTTT. Amino acids: CASSAGGLGTQYF.

This clone was observed a few times. This rearrangement joins TRBV6-1 to TRBJ2-7; 8 nucleotides line up with TRBD1. Looked up from germline, CDR1 is MNHNS and CDR2 is SASEGT. This CDR3 spans 15 amino acids. Losses at the gene ends were 6 bases for V and 3 bases for J; bases not matched to a gene: 10. CDR3 in amino acids: CASRRTGTGFYEQYF. CDR3 sequence (DNA): TGTGCCAGCAGGAGAACCGGGACAGGCTTCTACGAGCAGTACTTC.

This clone has a handful of counts. The chain joins TRBV9 to TRBJ1-6; TRBD1 is a possible D gene (6 bases). Trimming stripped 6 bases from V and 5 bases from J, with 15 bases between. Germline V gene lookup returns CDR1 SGDLS and CDR2 YYNGEE. The CDR3 is 15 amino acids. CDR3 region: CASTTGDIDNSPLHF. DNA of the CDR3: TGTGCCAGCACCACCGGGGACATTGATAATTCACCCCTCCACTTT.

The chain carries TRBV6-6 and TRBJ2-7, with 16 bases lining up with TRBD2. The CDR3 loop spans 16 amino acids. Germline V gene data show CDR1 as MNHNY and CDR2 as SVGAGI (reference sequence). V trimming: 7 bases; J trimming: 6 bases; junction bases outside the gene matches: 9. In DNA, the CDR3 is TGTGCCAGCACACTGGGACTAGCGGGGGGGCTCGGCGAGCAGTACTTC. Translated, it gives CASTLGLAGGLGEQYF.

This clone was picked up one time. The V gene is TRBV11-2, the J gene TRBJ1-2, with a possible D match to TRBD1 (5 bases). V dropped 4 bases and J dropped 2 bases, with 8 bases sitting between them. The CDR3 has 13 amino acids. CDR1 SGHAT and CDR2 FQNNGV come from the germline V gene. The CDR3 here is CASSSQENYGYTF. The CDR3 DNA sequence: TGTGCCAGCAGCTCACAGGAAAACTATGGCTACACCTTC. The full variable domain, in which reference TRBV11-2 and TRBJ1-2 provide the parts outside the CDR3, is EAGVAQSPRYKIIEKRQSVAFWCNPISGHATLYWYQQILGQGPKLLIQFQNNGVVDDSQLPKDRFSAERLKGVDSTLKIQPAKLEDSAVYLCASSSQENYGYTFGSGTRLTVV.

This clone was found a few times. The CDR3 DNA reads as TGTGCCAGTAGTGACAGGGGGCGCGGAGGAAATAGCAATCAGCCCCAGCATTTT. This translates into CASSDRGRGGNSNQPQHF. The chain combines TRBV19 with TRBJ1-5; 10 bases are shared with TRBD1. The CDR3 runs 18 residues. From germline, CDR1 is LNHDA and CDR2 SQIVND (reference sequence). After removal of 5 bases from V and 0 bases from J, the junction contained 10 bases not matched to a gene.